The 25 T cell receptor beta chains below come from one sample, sequenced in a study of T cell responses to AZD1222 COVID-19 vaccine. The assay was immunoSEQ multiplex PCR, and TCRdb's table has in-frame clones only and misses some. The sample lists some 110,000 clones, around 87% occurring once. This specimen was peripheral blood, taken on day 0 of AZD1222 vaccination. The receptors were gathered from an adult in good health.

The chain uses TRBV6-2 or TRBV6-3 and TRBJ2-1; 8 bases fit TRBD2. The CDR3 totals 16 residues. CDR1 is MNHEY and CDR2 is SVGEGT in the germline V gene. V shed 3 bases and J 0 bases; nucleotides not matched to a gene: 4. Here the CDR3 reads CASSYQRGSSYNEQFF. CDR3 DNA sequence: TGTGCCAGCAGTTATCAGCGGGGGAGCTCCTACAATGAGCAGTTCTTC.

The chain uses TRBV11-2 and TRBJ2-1; possibly TRBD1 for D (5 bases). Germline V gene lookup returns CDR1 SGHAT and CDR2 FQNNGV. Trimming removed 5 bases from V and 7 bases from J, with 15 bases in between. The CDR3 is 14 amino acids. The CDR3 region is CASSPRTWSNEQFF. CDR3 sequence (DNA): TGTGCCAGCAGCCCAAGGACATGGTCTAATGAGCAGTTCTTC.

The rearrangement joins TRBV9 to TRBJ1-6, with D perhaps TRBD1 (5 bases). CDR1 SGDLS and CDR2 YYNGEE come from the germline V gene. The V end was cut by 3 bases, the J end by 4 bases, with 11 bases between. The CDR3 length is 15 residues. CDR3 in DNA: TGTGCCAGCAGCGAAGACAGTCTGTATAATTCACCCCTCCACTTT. Translation gives CASSEDSLYNSPLHF.

This chain connects TRBV28 to TRBJ2-1; D is possibly TRBD1 (5 bases). V lost 3 bases, J lost 7 bases, and 16 bases lay in between. The CDR3 is 15 residues long. Germline V CDR1 and CDR2: MDHEN, SYDVKM. CDR3 bases: TGTGCCAGCAGTTTGGGGCGTTACGTGGGGAATGAGCAGTTCTTC. Translating gives CASSLGRYVGNEQFF.

With respect to this clone: One end of the junction fails to match germline, which may point to a read error. V and J are TRBV15 and TRBJ2-7; possibly TRBD1 for D (6 bases). CDR3 length equals 11 residues. The V gene's germline CDR1 is LNHNV and CDR2 YYDKDF (reference sequence). The CDR3 region is CATSQGSRGDF. For the CDR3, the DNA is TGTGCCACCAGTCAGGGGTCTAGGGGTGACTTC.

This chain joins TRBV7-8 and TRBJ1-3; TRBD1 might be the D (6 bases). The CDR3 sequence is 14 residues long. Trimming shortened V by 5 bases and J by 1 base, and 9 bases separated the two germline ends. CDR1 is SGHVS, CDR2 FQNEAQ, per germline. The DNA of the CDR3 is TGTGCCAGCAGCCATGGACAGTCTGGAAACACCATATATTTT. Translating gives CASSHGQSGNTIYF.

CDR3 nucleotides: TGTGCCAGCAGTTCCCACAAGGACAGACTAGTTAACTATGGCTACACCTTC. Protein product: CASSSHKDRLVNYGYTF. V usage is TRBV27 and J usage is TRBJ1-2; tentatively, D is TRBD1 (6 bases). The CDR3 extends over 17 amino acids. Between the trimmed V and J ends, which lost 4 bases and 1 base, there was a span of 19 bases. Germline V gives CDR1 MNHEY, CDR2 SMNVEV (reference sequence).

The chain uses TRBV27 and TRBJ2-7, with TRBD2 matching 7 bases. From germline, CDR1 is MNHEY and CDR2 SMNVEV (reference sequence). The length of the CDR3 is 17 residues. V shed 2 bases and J 2 bases; nucleotides not matched to a gene: 12. CDR3: CASSLGAGEGKTYEQYF. Written as DNA, the CDR3 is TGTGCCAGCAGTTTAGGAGCTGGGGAGGGGAAGACCTACGAGCAGTACTTC.

This clone was seen only once. The gene calls are TRBV7-3 and TRBJ2-3; the match to TRBD1 covers 7 bases. The CDR3 runs 14 residues. V dropped 3 bases and J dropped 2; count of bases not matched to a gene: 2. CDR1 and CDR2 (germline): SGHTA, FQGTGA. The CDR3 DNA reads as TGTGCCAGCAGCTTCGGACAGGTCACAGATACGCAGTATTTT. Translated: CASSFGQVTDTQYF.

This clone was seen once. The V and J genes are TRBV7-2 and TRBJ2-1; 14 positions agree with TRBD2. The J segment lost 2 bases and the V segment lost 5 bases, leaving 11 bases of the junction unmatched. The CDR3 is 19 residues long. Per the germline V gene, CDR1 is SGHTA and CDR2 is FQGNSA. CDR3 nucleotide sequence: TGTGCCAGCAGCACCCGACGGACTAGCGGGGGGCCGACCTACAATGAGCAGTTCTTC. It yields the protein CASSTRRTSGGPTYNEQFF. Supplemented by reference TRBV7-2 and TRBJ2-1, the full variable domain reads GAGVSQSPSNKVTEKGKDVELRCDPISGHTALYWYRQSLGQGLEFLIYFQGNSAPDKSGLPSDRFSAERTGGSVSTLTIQRTQQEDSAVYLCASSTRRTSGGPTYNEQFFGPGTRLTVL.

CDR3 residues: CASSLWGIGQGDQPQHF. DNA for the CDR3: TGTGCCAGCAGTTTATGGGGCATCGGCCAGGGGGATCAGCCCCAGCATTTT. The V and J genes are TRBV27 and TRBJ1-5; TRBD1 matches at 7 bases. J was trimmed by 5 bases and V by 1 base; bases with no gene match: 11. This CDR3 is 17 amino acids long. Germline CDR1 reads MNHEY; CDR2 reads SMNVEV (reference sequence).

The chain couples TRBV28 to TRBJ1-1, with D hard to call. CDR1 and CDR2 (germline): MDHEN, SYDVKM. The CDR3 is 12 residues long. Trimming pared 4 bases from V and 10 bases from J, leaving 13 bases between. CDR3 in amino acids: CASSSGPVGAFF. Here the CDR3 DNA reads TGTGCCAGCAGTTCCGGCCCAGTTGGAGCTTTCTTT.

The chain joins TRBV12-2 to TRBJ1-5. TRBV12-2 is reported as a pseudogene. The CDR3 covers 16 residues. CDR3 nucleotides: TGTGCAAGTCGCTTAGCGAGGTGGCAGTCCAATCAGCCCCAGCATTTT. It translates to CASRLARWQSNQPQHF.

The V call is TRBV6-4, the J call TRBJ2-7, with TRBD2 as a possible D gene (7 bases). The CDR3 loop spans 12 amino acids. Trimming shortened V by 10 bases and J by 4 bases, and 14 bases separated the two germline ends. The germline gives CDR1 MRHNA, CDR2 SNTAGT. CDR3 sequence reads: CANPRGAYEQYF. The CDR3 DNA sequence: TGTGCCAACCCCCGGGGGGCTTACGAGCAGTACTTC.

V is TRBV10-3 and J is TRBJ1-3; tentative D call: TRBD1 (6 bases). The CDR3 spans 15 residues. V lost 7 bases, J lost 3 bases, and 16 bases lay in between. CDR1 is ENHRY, CDR2 SYGVKD, per germline. The CDR3: CAIKGAGAYGNTIYF. The CDR3 nucleotides read TGTGCCATCAAGGGCGCAGGGGCTTATGGAAACACCATATATTTT.

This clone was seen more than once but under ten times. The chain is built from TRBV5-4 and TRBJ2-7, with a possible D match to TRBD2 (6 bases). Trimming cost V 4 bases and J 0 bases, with 11 bases left between them. The CDR3 length is 14 residues. Germline CDR1 and CDR2: SGHNT and YYREEE (reference sequence). For the CDR3, the DNA is TGTGCCAGCAGCGCCACGGGACTCTCCTACGAGCAGTACTTC. Translated, it gives CASSATGLSYEQYF.

The gene calls are TRBV7-9 and TRBJ1-2; possibly TRBD1 for D (6 bases). The germline V gene has CDR1 SEHNR and CDR2 FQNEAQ (reference sequence). CDR3 length: 12 residues. V was clipped by 3 bases and J by 8 bases, with 10 bases between them. The CDR3 region is CASSFNREGYTF. CDR3 sequence (DNA): TGTGCCAGCAGCTTTAACAGGGAAGGCTACACCTTC.

The genes are TRBV5-6 and TRBJ2-7; TRBD2 might be the D (5 bases). This CDR3 contains 11 residues. The ends were cut back, 2 bases at V and 11 bases at J, with 11 bases in the middle. Germline values: CDR1 SGHDT, CDR2 YYEEEE. CDR3 nucleotides: TGTGCCAGCAGCTTTGCGGGCAAGGAGTACTTC. This sequence encodes CASSFAGKEYF.

A note on this clone: The same CDR3 is also encoded by other DNA sequences in this sample. DNA of the CDR3: TGTGCCAGCAGCCCCCCGGGACAGGGAAGCAATCAGCCCCAGCATTTT. This encodes CASSPPGQGSNQPQHF. This chain uses TRBV28 with TRBJ1-5, with 9 bases fitting TRBD1. Germline V lookup: CDR1 MDHEN, CDR2 SYDVKM. The CDR3 has 16 amino acids. The ends lost 6 bases at V and 1 base at J; junction bases unmatched: 7.

J is TRBJ1-5 and V is TRBV7-2; D unresolved. CDR3 length: 13 residues. From germline, CDR1 is SGHTA and CDR2 FQGNSA. V was pared by 5 bases and J by 9 bases, with 14 bases between. CDR3 coding DNA: TGTGCCAGCAGCCGCCGGTTCTTAGGGCCCCAGCATTTT. Its protein is CASSRRFLGPQHF. The variable domain in full, completed from reference TRBV7-2 and TRBJ1-5, reads GAGVSQSPSNKVTEKGKDVELRCDPISGHTALYWYRQSLGQGLEFLIYFQGNSAPDKSGLPSDRFSAERTGGSVSTLTIQRTQQEDSAVYLCASSRRFLGPQHFGDGTRLSIL.

The chain carries TRBV16 and TRBJ1-1, with 10 nucleotides matching TRBD1. Unmatched junction bases numbered 1, after V lost 2 bases and J lost 7 bases. The germline CDR1 and CDR2 sequences are KGHSY and FQNENV. The CDR3 totals 13 residues. The DNA of the CDR3 is TGTGCCAGCAGCCAACGGACAGGGGGTGAAGCTTTCTTT. It yields the protein CASSQRTGGEAFF.

The genes are TRBV28 and TRBJ2-6, with D uncertain. There are 16 residues in the CDR3. From germline, CDR1 is MDHEN and CDR2 SYDVKM. V lost 6 bases to trimming and J lost 0 bases, with 12 bases between them. The CDR3 region has the DNA TGTGCCAGCAGCCCAATGGGGTCCTCTGGGGCCAACGTCCTGACTTTC. It is translated as CASSPMGSSGANVLTF.

Only one count was recorded for this clone. The chain recombines TRBV5-6 with TRBJ2-2; D unresolved. The CDR3 has 13 amino acids. The germline V and J ends were trimmed by 0 bases and 8 bases, with 8 bases remaining between them. The germline CDR1 and CDR2 sequences are SGHDT and YYEEEE. This CDR3 is CASSLEVWGELFF. The DNA for the CDR3 is TGTGCCAGCAGCTTGGAGGTTTGGGGGGAGCTGTTTTTT.

The chain carries TRBV28 and TRBJ1-4; D is unclear. Germline-derived CDR1 and CDR2 are MDHEN and SYDVKM. Trimming left V 8 bases short and J 0 bases short, with 16 bases between. The CDR3 loop spans 16 amino acids. The CDR3 sequence is CASYPAYTATNEKLFF. The CDR3 DNA reads as TGTGCCAGCTACCCCGCCTATACCGCAACTAATGAAAAACTGTTTTTT.

V gene TRBV7-3 combines with J gene TRBJ2-1; TRBD2 agrees at 7 bases. Trimming at V came to 0 bases and at J to 7 bases, leaving 6 bases not matched to a gene. Germline-derived CDR1 and CDR2 are SGHTA and FQGTGA. The CDR3 contains 15 residues. CDR3 sequence reads: CASSLTGRGNNEQFF. As DNA, the CDR3 is TGTGCCAGCAGCTTAACGGGGAGGGGTAATAATGAGCAGTTCTTC.